This passage covers 5 T cell receptor beta chains from one sample sequenced in a study of T cell responses to AZD1222 COVID-19 vaccine. Sequenced by immunoSEQ multiplex PCR; TCRdb stores in-frame clones only, minus some. Of over 150,000 clones in the sample, 90% were seen once. Sequencing used peripheral blood, obtained on day 0 of AZD1222 vaccination. These receptors all come from an adult in good health.

V is TRBV4-2 and J is TRBJ2-7; 8 bases fit TRBD1. This CDR3 is built from 15 residues. Looked up from germline, CDR1 is LGHNA and CDR2 is YNFKEQ. V dropped 4 bases and J dropped 0; count of bases not matched to a gene: 5. The CDR3 reads CASSPRQGSSYEQYF. CDR3 nucleotide sequence: TGTGCCAGCAGCCCTAGACAGGGGAGCTCCTACGAGCAGTACTTC.

In its sample, this clone was seen once. This chain uses TRBV7-3 with TRBJ2-3; TRBD2 might be the D (5 bases). The germline V and J ends were trimmed by 3 bases and 2 bases, with 12 bases remaining between them. CDR1 is SGHTA and CDR2 is FQGTGA in the germline V gene. This CDR3 contains 15 residues. The CDR3 DNA reads as TGTGCCAGCAGCTTCGATAGCGTATCCACAGATACGCAGTATTTT. It specifies CASSFDSVSTDTQYF.

The chain employs TRBV15 and TRBJ1-2, with D possibly being TRBD1 (6 bases). The CDR3 spans 15 residues. V lost 0 bases, J lost 4 bases, and 12 bases lay in between. Per the germline V gene, CDR1 is LNHNV and CDR2 is YYDKDF (reference sequence). As DNA, the CDR3 is TGTGCCACCAGCAGAGAAGGGGGGGGCCTCTATGGCTACACCTTC. It translates to CATSREGGGLYGYTF.

The rearrangement uses TRBV6-5 and TRBJ1-1; no firm D call. The germline gives CDR1 MNHEY, CDR2 SVGAGI. Trimming took off 6 bases at V and 0 bases at J, with 8 bases between the two ends. This CDR3 has 13 residues. The CDR3 sequence is CASSPSLNTEAFF. The DNA for the CDR3 is TGTGCCAGCAGCCCCTCATTGAACACTGAAGCTTTCTTT.

J is TRBJ2-5 and V is TRBV11-2; 12 bases match TRBD2. The CDR3 contains 17 residues. V dropped 0 bases and J dropped 5; count of bases not matched to a gene: 7. Germline CDR1 and CDR2: SGHAT and FQNNGV. The CDR3 is CASSLDPGTSGLETQYF. In nucleotides, the CDR3 is TGTGCCAGCAGCTTAGATCCGGGGACTAGCGGGCTGGAGACCCAGTACTTC. Full variable domain (rest looked up from reference TRBV11-2 and TRBJ2-5): EAGVAQSPRYKIIEKRQSVAFWCNPISGHATLYWYQQILGQGPKLLIQFQNNGVVDDSQLPKDRFSAERLKGVDSTLKIQPAKLEDSAVYLCASSLDPGTSGLETQYFGPGTRLLVL.